These 28 T cell receptor beta chains share one sample of origin, sequenced in a study of cytomegalovirus exposure and HLA in healthy donors. This PCR relied on a set of 60 Vbeta primers and 13 Jbeta primers. The data were produced by immunoSEQ multiplex PCR, yet TCRdb's version contains in-frame clones alone and is incomplete. The repertoire consists of about 200,000 clones, with around 77% occurring once and the leading ten covering nearly 3%. The specimen was PBMCs. These receptors were collected from a woman aged 25 to 39 in good health and CMV-seronegative.

Only one count was recorded for this clone. CDR3 in DNA: TGTGCCAGCAGCCAAGATGGTTGGACAGTCCAAGAGACCCAGTACTTC. Translating gives CASSQDGWTVQETQYF. The gene calls are TRBV4-2 and TRBJ2-5, with D possibly being TRBD1 (6 bases). Trimming pared 0 bases from V and 1 base from J, leaving 12 bases between. The CDR3 has 16 amino acids. The germline gives CDR1 LGHNA, CDR2 YNFKEQ.

V gene TRBV4-1 combines with J gene TRBJ2-3; no firm D call. Trimming removed 4 bases from V and 6 bases from J, with 14 bases in between. CDR1 MGHRA and CDR2 YSYEKL come from the germline V gene. The CDR3 covers 14 residues. This CDR3 is CASSPVSIADTQYF. The CDR3 region has the DNA TGCGCCAGCAGCCCCGTATCCATCGCGGATACGCAGTATTTT.

Regarding this clone: A junction end diverges from the germline sequence, so it may reflect a read error. The chain carries TRBV5-1 and TRBJ1-2; the D gene is possibly TRBD1 (5 bases). The CDR3 consists of 14 residues. Germline loops: CDR1 SGHRS, CDR2 YFSETQ. Here the CDR3 reads CASSLAGNNYGYPF. CDR3 DNA: TGCGCCAGCAGCTTGGCAGGGAACAACTATGGCTACCCCTTC.

The rearrangement links TRBV7-9 to TRBJ1-2; D gene ambiguous. The CDR3 loop spans 13 amino acids. Trimming took off 1 base at V and 4 bases at J, with 7 bases between the two ends. Per germline, CDR1 SEHNR and CDR2 FQNEAQ (reference sequence). The DNA for the CDR3 is TGTGCCAGCAGCTTAGAGAGAGCCTATGGCTACACCTTC. Its translation is CASSLERAYGYTF. The full variable domain, rest sourced from reference TRBV7-9 and TRBJ1-2, is DTGVSQNPRHKITKRGQNVTFRCDPISEHNRLYWYRQTLGQGPEFLTYFQNEAQLEKSRLLSDRFSAERPKGSFSTLEIQRTEQGDSAMYLCASSLERAYGYTFGSGTRLTVV.

V usage is TRBV30 and J usage is TRBJ2-1; TRBD1 agrees at 12 bases. After removal of 5 bases from V and 3 bases from J, the junction contained 8 bases not matched to a gene. This CDR3 region has 16 residues. The germline gives CDR1 GTSNPN, CDR2 SVGIG (reference sequence). The CDR3 DNA sequence: TGTGCCTGGGTGGGACAGGGGGCGGGGGGCTACAATGAGCAGTTCTTC. Translating it yields CAWVGQGAGGYNEQFF.

The genes are TRBV6-6 and TRBJ1-1, with 7 bases lining up with TRBD1. With V trimmed by 2 bases and J by 1 base, 4 bases remained unmatched. This CDR3 has 15 residues. The V gene's germline CDR1 is MNHNY and CDR2 SVGAGI (reference sequence). CDR3 DNA sequence: TGTGCCAGCAGTTACGCGGGACAGCAGAACACTGAAGCTTTCTTT. Translated, it gives CASSYAGQQNTEAFF.

The chain carries TRBV7-9 and TRBJ1-1; D gene uncertain. The V and J ends lost 8 bases and 0 bases respectively, with 16 bases between them. CDR3 length: 15 amino acids. CDR1 is SEHNR, CDR2 FQNEAQ, per germline (reference sequence). The CDR3 loop is CASSRTGRMNTEAFF. The CDR3 DNA reads as TGTGCCAGCTCACGGACCGGGAGGATGAACACTGAAGCTTTCTTT.

This chain links TRBV19 with TRBJ2-3; D is perhaps TRBD1 (6 bases). V was cut by 6 bases and J by 2 bases, with 12 bases left in between. This CDR3 contains 14 residues. From germline, CDR1 is LNHDA and CDR2 SQIVND (reference sequence). As DNA, the CDR3 is TGTGCCAGTAGGAGGGACACCAACACAGATACGCAGTATTTT. This gives the protein CASRRDTNTDTQYF.

V usage is TRBV18 and J usage is TRBJ1-5, with D unresolved. Trimming pared 3 bases from V and 7 bases from J, leaving 16 bases between. Germline CDR1 and CDR2: KGHSH and LQKENI. The CDR3 runs to 15 residues. CDR3 nucleotide sequence: TGTGCCAGCTCACCGGCATGGGGAAGCGGACAGCCCCAGCATTTT. Protein sequence: CASSPAWGSGQPQHF.

The DNA for the CDR3 is TGTGCCAGCAGTGAACAGGGGGCCAACTATGGCTACACCTTC. Translation gives CASSEQGANYGYTF. This chain connects TRBV6-1 to TRBJ1-2, with 8 bases fitting TRBD1. V lost 2 bases and J lost 2; bases outside the gene matches: 1. The CDR3 runs to 14 residues. Germline V gives CDR1 MNHNS, CDR2 SASEGT.

This rearrangement joins TRBV29-1 to TRBJ2-3; 9 bases map to TRBD1. CDR1 is SQVTM, CDR2 ANQGSEA, per germline. The V segment lost 7 bases and the J segment 1 base; nucleotides outside the gene matches: 3. This CDR3 is 13 amino acids long. The CDR3 nucleotides read TGCAGCGAACAGGGGGCCGGCACAGATACGCAGTATTTT. Protein sequence: CSEQGAGTDTQYF.

The chain recombines TRBV10-2 with TRBJ2-5; 9 bases line up with TRBD2. CDR3 size: 14 residues. Unmatched junction bases numbered 9, after V lost 8 bases and J lost 5 bases. The germline CDR1 and CDR2 sequences are WSHSY and SAAADI. CDR3 residues: CASGQGLASETQYF. The CDR3 DNA reads as TGCGCCAGCGGCCAAGGACTAGCGAGCGAGACCCAGTACTTC.

This clone was picked up one time. The chain has TRBV5-1 and TRBJ2-1; D gene unclear. Looked up from germline, CDR1 is SGHRS and CDR2 is YFSETQ. Trimming stripped 0 bases from V and 12 bases from J, with 19 bases between. The CDR3 is 15 amino acids. CDR3 bases: TGCGCCAGCAGCTTGGCAGCGAACCCCCTCGATGGGCAGTTCTTC. Encoded protein: CASSLAANPLDGQFF.

As for this clone: This sample also contains other DNA sequences that code for the same CDR3. The DNA of the CDR3 is TGTGCCAGCTCACCACCCTCAGGGAACACTGAAGCTTTCTTT. This translates into CASSPPSGNTEAFF. The rearrangement joins TRBV18 to TRBJ1-1; D remains unclear. Germline CDR1 is KGHSH and CDR2 is LQKENI. The CDR3 spans 14 residues. With 0 bases removed from V and 1 base from J, the gap between germline ends came to 6 bases. The whole variable domain, filled in from reference TRBV18 and TRBJ1-1, reads NAGVMQNPRHLVRRRGQEARLRCSPMKGHSHVYWYRQLPEEGLKFMVYLQKENIIDESGMPKERFSAEFPKEGPSILRIQQVVRGDSAAYFCASSPPSGNTEAFFGQGTRLTVV.

The J gene is TRBJ1-5, the V gene TRBV4-1; D may be TRBD1 (5 bases). V shed 3 bases and J shed 11 bases, with 23 bases lying between them. Germline V lookup: CDR1 MGHRA, CDR2 YSYEKL. The CDR3 totals 16 residues. The CDR3 loop is CASSQGWGERGGAQHF. In nucleotides, the CDR3 is TGCGCCAGCAGCCAGGGCTGGGGGGAGCGGGGAGGGGCCCAGCATTTT.

This chain uses TRBV7-8 with TRBJ2-7, with a weak D call TRBD1 (7 bases). This CDR3 comprises 15 residues. In germline, CDR1 is SGHVS, CDR2 FQNEAQ. Trimming removed 5 bases from V and 2 bases from J, with 16 bases in between. The CDR3 sequence is CASSPRQGGTYEQYF. In DNA form, the CDR3 reads TGTGCCAGCAGCCCGCGACAGGGAGGTACCTACGAGCAGTACTTC.

The gene calls are TRBV7-2 and TRBJ2-1; TRBD2 matches at 12 bases. Germline V gives CDR1 SGHTA, CDR2 FQGNSA. V lost 2 bases and J lost 1; bases outside the gene matches: 0. The CDR3 consists of 16 residues. The CDR3 here is CASSLLAGGSYNEQFF. DNA of the CDR3: TGTGCCAGCAGCTTACTAGCGGGGGGGTCCTACAATGAGCAGTTCTTC.

This clone has only a few counts. V gene TRBV7-8 combines with J gene TRBJ1-1, with D possibly matching TRBD1 (6 bases). V was shortened by 5 bases and J by 4 bases, with 23 bases between the two germline ends. Germline CDR1 SGHVS, CDR2 FQNEAQ. The CDR3 is 17 residues long. The CDR3 DNA sequence: TGTGCCAGCAGCCCCTCCAGGGGATCCACCCTCGGCACTGAAGCTTTCTTT. Residues: CASSPSRGSTLGTEAFF.

The chain links TRBV6-6 to TRBJ1-2; no clear D gene. Germline-derived CDR1 and CDR2 are MNHNY and SVGAGI (reference sequence). CDR3 length: 12 amino acids. V lost 2 bases to trimming and J lost 10 bases, with 11 bases between them. The DNA for the CDR3 is TGTGCCAGCAGTTACGCCGGGAGGATCTACACCTTC. This translates into CASSYAGRIYTF.

The rearrangement joins TRBV10-1 to TRBJ2-5; 13 bases are a match to TRBD2. This CDR3 is 16 amino acids long. The V segment lost 7 bases and the J segment 2 bases; nucleotides outside the gene matches: 7. From germline, CDR1 is WNHNN and CDR2 SYGVQD (reference sequence). CDR3 amino acids: CASMAGTSGAQETQYF. CDR3 nucleotide sequence: TGCGCCAGCATGGCAGGGACTAGCGGGGCTCAAGAGACCCAGTACTTC.

This clone was detected a few times. The J gene is TRBJ2-7, the V gene TRBV28; a possible D gene is TRBD2 (5 bases). CDR1 and CDR2 (germline): MDHEN, SYDVKM. The CDR3 loop spans 14 amino acids. V was shortened by 5 bases and J by 2 bases, with 13 bases between the two germline ends. For the CDR3, the DNA is TGTGCCAGCAGTCCGGACTCCTATACCTACGAGCAGTACTTC. Its translation: CASSPDSYTYEQYF.

The chain employs TRBV18 and TRBJ1-1; D gene ambiguous. Per germline, CDR1 KGHSH and CDR2 LQKENI. CDR3 length: 14 residues. Trimming took 3 bases from V and 11 from J, leaving 19 bases between them. The CDR3 here is CASSPAESGSRAFF. The CDR3 nucleotides are TGTGCCAGCTCACCTGCGGAAAGTGGGAGTCGGGCTTTCTTT.

This clone occurred once. The chain joins TRBV5-1 to TRBJ2-7; 8 bases align to TRBD1. Germline-derived CDR1 and CDR2 are SGHRS and YFSETQ. The CDR3 has 16 amino acids. The V segment lost 0 bases and the J segment 0 bases; nucleotides outside the gene matches: 5. The CDR3 nucleotides read TGCGCCAGCAGCTTGGGACCGACAGGGGTCTCCTACGAGCAGTACTTC. Its protein product is CASSLGPTGVSYEQYF.

This clone showed up just once. The chain has TRBV19 and TRBJ1-1; no reliable D call. The V gene lost 3 bases and the J gene lost 0 bases, with 5 bases spanning the gap. Per the germline V gene, CDR1 is LNHDA and CDR2 is SQIVND (reference sequence). The CDR3 consists of 13 residues. The CDR3 coding sequence is TGTGCCAGTAGTATTACGGTGAACACTGAAGCTTTCTTT. Protein: CASSITVNTEAFF.

J is TRBJ1-2 and V is TRBV19, with TRBD1 matching 8 bases. The CDR3 consists of 14 residues. Losses at the gene ends were 5 bases for V and 8 bases for J; bases not matched to a gene: 10. Germline V gives CDR1 LNHDA, CDR2 SQIVND (reference sequence). The DNA for the CDR3 is TGTGCCAGTAGTTTCGGACAGGGCGCGATCGGCTACACCTTC. The encoded protein is CASSFGQGAIGYTF.

In this sample, this clone turned up once. This rearrangement joins TRBV5-5 to TRBJ2-7; maybe TRBD2 (5 bases). This CDR3 spans 14 amino acids. Germline loops: CDR1 SGHKS, CDR2 YYEKEE (reference sequence). Trimming cost V 0 bases and J 2 bases, with 9 bases left between them. CDR3 protein: CASSLGIGTYEQYF. Written as DNA, the CDR3 is TGTGCCAGCAGCTTGGGGATCGGGACCTACGAGCAGTACTTC. Together with reference TRBV5-5 and TRBJ2-7, the CDR3 gives the full variable domain: DAGVTQSPTHLIKTRGQQVTLRCSPISGHKSVSWYQQVLGQGPQFIFQYYEKEERGRGNFPDRFSARQFPNYSSELNVNALLLGDSALYLCASSLGIGTYEQYFGPGTRLTVT.

The V call is TRBV19, the J call TRBJ2-7, with D perhaps TRBD2 (5 bases). V lost 6 bases and J 0 bases, leaving 15 bases between the germline ends. This CDR3 contains 15 residues. CDR1 is LNHDA, CDR2 SQIVND, per germline (reference sequence). This CDR3 is CASSQRTGSSYEQYF. In nucleotides, the CDR3 is TGTGCCAGTAGCCAAAGGACGGGGAGCTCCTACGAGCAGTACTTC. The full variable domain, its missing parts supplied by reference TRBV19 and TRBJ2-7, is DGGITQSPKYLFRKEGQNVTLSCEQNLNHDAMYWYRQDPGQGLRLIYYSQIVNDFQKGDIAEGYSVSREKKESFPLTVTSAQKNPTAFYLCASSQRTGSSYEQYFGPGTRLTVT.

The rearrangement uses TRBV2 and TRBJ2-7; a possible D gene is TRBD1 (6 bases). The CDR3 spans 14 residues. Germline V CDR1 and CDR2: SNHLY, FYNNEI. Deletions cut 7 bases from V and 3 bases from J, with 16 bases between. CDR3 bases: TGTGCCAGCATGCCAACAGGGTCGGGCTACGAGCAGTACTTC. This sequence encodes CASMPTGSGYEQYF.